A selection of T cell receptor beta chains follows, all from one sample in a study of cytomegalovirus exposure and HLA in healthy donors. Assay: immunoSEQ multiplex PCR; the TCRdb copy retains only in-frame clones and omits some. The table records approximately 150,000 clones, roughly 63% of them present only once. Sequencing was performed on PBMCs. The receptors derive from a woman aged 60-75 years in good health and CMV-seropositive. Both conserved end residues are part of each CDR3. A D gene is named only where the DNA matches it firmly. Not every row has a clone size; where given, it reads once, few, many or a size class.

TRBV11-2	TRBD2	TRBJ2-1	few	CASSLVGSGSTYNEQFF	TGTGCCAGCAGCTTAGTAGGTAGCGGGAGTACCTACAATGAGCAGTTCTTC
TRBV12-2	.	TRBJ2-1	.	CASRLGGIAVGREVDNEQFF	TGTGCAAGTCGCTTAGGGGGAATCGCAGTGGGGCGGGAGGTGGACAATGAGCAGTTCTTC
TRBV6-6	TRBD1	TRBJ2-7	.	CASSWGTGKSYEQYF	TGTGCCAGCAGTTGGGGGACAGGGAAATCCTACGAGCAGTACTTC
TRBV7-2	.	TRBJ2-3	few	CASSSRLFSDTQYF	TGTGCCAGCAGCTCGAGACTTTTTTCGGATACGCAGTATTTT
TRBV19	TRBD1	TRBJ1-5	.	CASSIGGGQGSQPQHF	TGTGCCAGTAGTATAGGGGGGGGACAGGGCTCGCAGCCCCAGCATTTT
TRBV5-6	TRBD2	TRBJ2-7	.	CASSSSGLAGAGEQYF	TGTGCCAGCAGCTCATCGGGACTAGCGGGAGCTGGGGAGCAGTACTTC
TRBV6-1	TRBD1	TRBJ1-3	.	CASSPDRGGTNTIYF	TGCGCCAGCAGTCCGGACAGGGGGGGGACAAACACCATATATTTT
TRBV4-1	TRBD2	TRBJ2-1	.	CASSPTTSGQYNEQFF	TGCGCCAGCAGCCCCACAACTAGCGGGCAATACAATGAGCAGTTCTTC
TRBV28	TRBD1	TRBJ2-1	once	CASSPAGTGVLGEQFF	TGTGCCAGCAGCCCCGCCGGGACAGGGGTGCTCGGTGAGCAGTTCTTC
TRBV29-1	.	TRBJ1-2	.	CSVMIGAGYTF	TGCAGCGTTATGATAGGGGCCGGCTACACCTTC
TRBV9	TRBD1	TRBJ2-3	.	CASSEGQGAGDTQYF	TGTGCCAGCAGCGAGGGACAGGGGGCAGGAGATACGCAGTATTTT
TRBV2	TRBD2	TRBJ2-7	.	CAIIGTSGRMSEQYF	TGTGCCATCATCGGGACTAGCGGGAGAATGAGCGAGCAGTACTTC
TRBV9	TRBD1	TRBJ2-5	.	CASSGPTGGLQETQYF	TGTGCCAGCAGCGGGCCGACAGGGGGATTACAAGAGACCCAGTACTTC
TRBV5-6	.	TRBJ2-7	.	CASSFRLAPHEQYF	TGTGCCAGCAGCTTTCGGCTAGCCCCCCACGAGCAGTACTTC
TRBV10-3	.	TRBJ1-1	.	CAPLGGAETEAFF	TGTGCCCCCTTGGGGGGGGCCGAGACTGAAGCTTTCTTT
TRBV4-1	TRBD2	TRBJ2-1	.	CASRLTTSGPPADEQFF	TGCGCCAGCAGACTCACGACTAGCGGACCCCCTGCAGATGAGCAGTTCTTC
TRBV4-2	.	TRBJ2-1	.	CASSPFSSYNEQFF	TGTGCCAGCAGCCCCTTTAGCTCCTACAATGAGCAGTTCTTC
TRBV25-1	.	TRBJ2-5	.	CASSRFWEQYF	TGTGCCAGCAGCAGGTTTTGGGAGCAGTACTTC
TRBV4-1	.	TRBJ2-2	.	CASSSFTGGNTGELFF	TGCGCCAGCAGCTCCTTTACGGGGGGCAATACCGGGGAGCTGTTTTTT
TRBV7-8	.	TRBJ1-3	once	CASSLFGGAGGNTIYF	TGTGCCAGCAGCTTATTCGGGGGGGCCGGAGGAAACACCATATATTTT
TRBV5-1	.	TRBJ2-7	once	CTSSLSNSYEQYF	TGCACCAGCAGCTTGTCAAACTCCTACGAGCAGTACTTC
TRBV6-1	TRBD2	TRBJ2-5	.	CASRLAGGPQETQYF	TGTGCCAGCAGACTAGCGGGAGGCCCACAAGAGACCCAGTACTTC
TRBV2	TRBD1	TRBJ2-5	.	CASSENRGWKETQYF	TGTGCCAGCAGTGAAAACAGGGGGTGGAAGGAGACCCAGTACTTC
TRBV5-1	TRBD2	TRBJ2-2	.	CASSPGTSGYPGELFF	TGCGCCAGCAGCCCCGGGACTAGCGGTTATCCCGGGGAGCTGTTTTTT
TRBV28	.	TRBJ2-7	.	CASRATGSSYEQYF	TGTGCCAGCAGAGCGACGGGGTCTTCCTACGAGCAGTACTTC